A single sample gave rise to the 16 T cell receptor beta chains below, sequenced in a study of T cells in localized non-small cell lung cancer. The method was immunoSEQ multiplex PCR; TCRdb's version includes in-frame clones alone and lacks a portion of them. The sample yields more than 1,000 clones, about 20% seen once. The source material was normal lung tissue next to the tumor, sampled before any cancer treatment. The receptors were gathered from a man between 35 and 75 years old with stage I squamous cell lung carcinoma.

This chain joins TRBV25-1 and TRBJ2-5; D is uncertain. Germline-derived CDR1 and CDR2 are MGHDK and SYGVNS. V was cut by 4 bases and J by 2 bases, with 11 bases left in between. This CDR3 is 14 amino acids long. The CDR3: CASSASRIQETQYF. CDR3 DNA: TGTGCCAGCAGTGCCTCTAGGATACAAGAGACCCAGTACTTC.

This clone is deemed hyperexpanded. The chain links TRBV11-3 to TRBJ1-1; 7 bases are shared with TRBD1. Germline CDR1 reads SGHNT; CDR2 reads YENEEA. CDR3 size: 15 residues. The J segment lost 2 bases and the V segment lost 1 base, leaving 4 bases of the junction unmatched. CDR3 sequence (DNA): TGTGCCAGCAGCTTAGGAGGGACAGCTAACACTGAAGCTTTCTTT. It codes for CASSLGGTANTEAFF.

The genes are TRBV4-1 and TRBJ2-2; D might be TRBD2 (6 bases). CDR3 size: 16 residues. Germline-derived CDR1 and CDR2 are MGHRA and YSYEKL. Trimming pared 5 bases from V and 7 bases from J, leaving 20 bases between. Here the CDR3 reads CASSEGSGSVDGELFF. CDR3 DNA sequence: TGCGCCAGCAGCGAAGGGAGCGGGTCGGTCGACGGGGAGCTGTTTTTT.

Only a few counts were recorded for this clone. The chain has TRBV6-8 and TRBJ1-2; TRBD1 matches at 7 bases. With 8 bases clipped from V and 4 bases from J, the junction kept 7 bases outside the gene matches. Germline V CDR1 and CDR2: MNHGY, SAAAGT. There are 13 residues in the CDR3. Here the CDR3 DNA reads TGTGCCAGCGACAGGGAATGGGGCTATGGCTACACCTTC. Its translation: CASDREWGYGYTF.

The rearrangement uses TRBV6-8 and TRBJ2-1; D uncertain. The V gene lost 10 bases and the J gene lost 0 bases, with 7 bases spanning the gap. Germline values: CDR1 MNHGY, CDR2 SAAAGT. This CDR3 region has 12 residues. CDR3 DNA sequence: TGTGCCACAGCAGGCTCCTACAATGAGCAGTTCTTC. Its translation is CATAGSYNEQFF.

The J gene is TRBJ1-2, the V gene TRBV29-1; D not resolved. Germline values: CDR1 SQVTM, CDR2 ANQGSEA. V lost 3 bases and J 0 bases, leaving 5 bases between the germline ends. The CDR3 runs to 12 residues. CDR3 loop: CSVDSANYGYTF. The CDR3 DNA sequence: TGCAGCGTTGATAGCGCTAACTATGGCTACACCTTC. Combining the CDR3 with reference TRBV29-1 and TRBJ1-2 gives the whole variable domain SAVISQKPSRDICQRGTSLTIQCQVDSQVTMMFWYRQQPGQSLTLIATANQGSEATYESGFVIDKFPISRPNLTFSTLTVSNMSPEDSSIYLCSVDSANYGYTFGSGTRLTVV.

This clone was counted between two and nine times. CDR3 coding DNA: TGTGCCATCAGTGAGGACCGGAAACCCTCCGATGAAAAACTGTTTTTT. It encodes CAISEDRKPSDEKLFF. This chain joins TRBV10-3 and TRBJ1-4; D is ambiguous. The V and J ends lost 2 bases and 6 bases respectively, with 16 bases between them. The CDR3 runs to 16 residues. CDR1 is ENHRY and CDR2 is SYGVKD in the germline V gene.

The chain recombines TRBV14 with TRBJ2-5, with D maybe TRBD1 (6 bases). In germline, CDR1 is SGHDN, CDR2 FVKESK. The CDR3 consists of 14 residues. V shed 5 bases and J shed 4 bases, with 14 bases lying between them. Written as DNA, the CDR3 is TGTGCCAGCAGCGGCGGACAGATCGGAGAGACCCAGTACTTC. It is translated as CASSGGQIGETQYF.

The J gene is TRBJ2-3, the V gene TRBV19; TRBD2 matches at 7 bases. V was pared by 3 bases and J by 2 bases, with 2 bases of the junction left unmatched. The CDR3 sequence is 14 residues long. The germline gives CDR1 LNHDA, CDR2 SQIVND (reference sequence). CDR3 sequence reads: CASSIGGNTDTQYF. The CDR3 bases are TGTGCCAGTAGTATCGGGGGGAACACAGATACGCAGTATTTT.

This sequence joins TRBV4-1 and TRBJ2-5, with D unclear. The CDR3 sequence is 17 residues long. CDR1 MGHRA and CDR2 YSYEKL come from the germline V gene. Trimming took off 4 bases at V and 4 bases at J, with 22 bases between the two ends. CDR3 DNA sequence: TGCGCCAGCAGCCCGCCTTCCGGGTCAAAAGGCGGAGAGACCCAGTACTTC. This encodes CASSPPSGSKGGETQYF.

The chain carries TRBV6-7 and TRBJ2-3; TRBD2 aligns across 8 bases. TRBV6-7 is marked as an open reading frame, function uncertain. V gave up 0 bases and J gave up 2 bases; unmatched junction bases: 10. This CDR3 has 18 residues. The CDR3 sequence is CASSYSTPAGGNTDTQYF. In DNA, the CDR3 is TGTGCCAGCAGTTACTCGACCCCCGCGGGGGGAAACACAGATACGCAGTATTTT.

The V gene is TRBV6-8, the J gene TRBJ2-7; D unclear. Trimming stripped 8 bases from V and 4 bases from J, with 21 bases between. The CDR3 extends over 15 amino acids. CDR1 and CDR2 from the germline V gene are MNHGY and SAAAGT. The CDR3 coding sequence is TGTGCCAGCGGCCAGGTCCCTGCTTCTTCATACGAGCAGTACTTC. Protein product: CASGQVPASSYEQYF.

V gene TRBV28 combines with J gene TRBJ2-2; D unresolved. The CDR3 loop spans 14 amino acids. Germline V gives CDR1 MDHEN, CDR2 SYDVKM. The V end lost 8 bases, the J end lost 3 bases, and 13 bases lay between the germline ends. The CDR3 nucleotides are TGTGCCAGCTCACCCCCCGGCTACACCGGGGAGCTGTTTTTT. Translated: CASSPPGYTGELFF.

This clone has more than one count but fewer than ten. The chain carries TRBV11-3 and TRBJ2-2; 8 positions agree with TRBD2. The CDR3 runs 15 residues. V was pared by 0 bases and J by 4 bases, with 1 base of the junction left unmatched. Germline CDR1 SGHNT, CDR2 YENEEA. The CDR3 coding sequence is TGTGCCAGCAGCTTAGACGGGGGGGCCACCGGGGAGCTGTTTTTT. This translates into CASSLDGGATGELFF.

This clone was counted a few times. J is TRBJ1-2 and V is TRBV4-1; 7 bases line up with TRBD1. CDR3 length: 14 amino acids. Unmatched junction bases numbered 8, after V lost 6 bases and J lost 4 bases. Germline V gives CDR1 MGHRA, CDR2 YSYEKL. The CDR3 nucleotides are TGCGCCAGCAGGGGAACAGGGGACCCCTATGGCTACACCTTC. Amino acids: CASRGTGDPYGYTF.

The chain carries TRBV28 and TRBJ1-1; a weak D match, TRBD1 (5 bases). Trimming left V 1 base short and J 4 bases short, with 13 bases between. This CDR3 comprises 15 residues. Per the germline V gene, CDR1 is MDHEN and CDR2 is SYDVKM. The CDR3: CASSLYGAQGTEAFF. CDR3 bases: TGTGCCAGCAGTTTATATGGGGCTCAGGGCACTGAAGCTTTCTTT.